This TCR beta chain appears in the sequencing data of a study of shared clonotypes between healthy human individuals. Study-wide context: Donors were a couple of women and three men aged 18 to 49.

Germline assignment: CDR1 SGHVS and CDR2 FQNEAQ. V dropped 4 bases and J dropped 4; count of bases not matched to a gene: 4. This CDR3 has 14 amino acids. Naive CD8 cells lacked CD45RO, underwent positive selection for CCR7 and left out terminally differentiated effector memory CD45RA+ cells. All donors were healthy HIV-negative adults lacking recent acute infections or vaccinations. In the case of this clone: The same CDR3 can be traced to other DNA sequences in this sample.

Profiled with immunoSEQ multiplex PCR; TCRdb holds only in-frame clones, not every one. Of approximately 2,000,000 clones in the sample, around 93% were seen once. This chain links TRBV7-8 with TRBJ2-1, with 7 bases identical to TRBD1. The sequence was collected from a man aged 18-30 years in good health. Some clones in this sample may be carry-over from other donors' samples. Sequenced input: naive CD8+ T cells from PBMCs. The CDR3 sequence: CASSYRDSYNEQFF. In nucleotides, the CDR3 is TGTGCCAGCAGCTACAGGGACAGTTACAATGAGCAGTTCTTC.